Shown below are 21 T cell receptor beta chains from a single sample sequenced in a study of beta chain features in type 1 diabetes. Study outcomes and limitations: Patients with Type 1 diabetes showed moderately but significantly shorter TCRB CDR3s in all four CD4+ subsets.

Sequenced material consisted of expressed TCRB transcripts (all of the isolated RNA was reverse transcribed). The table came from immunoSEQ multiplex PCR; TCRdb's copy has only in-frame clones and leaves some out. The sample has roughly 350,000 clones, around 9.6% seen once. These receptors are not linked to any known antigen. Sequenced material: central memory CD4+ T cells from blood. The source is a man aged 30 to 39 with type 1 diabetes.

The rearrangement uses TRBV28 and TRBJ2-7, with D possibly called TRBD1 or TRBD2 (5 bases each). The germline V and J ends were trimmed by 3 bases and 0 bases, with 12 bases remaining between them. The CDR3 covers 15 residues. CDR1 and CDR2 from the germline V gene are MDHEN and SYDVKM. The CDR3 reads CASSFSGLHSYEQYF. CDR3 DNA: TGTGCCAGCAGTTTTTCGGGGCTACACTCCTACGAGCAGTACTTC. Drawing the rest from reference TRBV28 and TRBJ2-7, the complete variable domain is DVKVTQSSRYLVKRTGEKVFLECVQDMDHENMFWYRQDPGLGLRLIYFSYDVKMKEKGDIPEGYSVSREKKERFSLILESASTNQTSMYLCASSFSGLHSYEQYFGPGTRLTVT.

This clone occurred a few times. The V gene is TRBV21-1, the J gene TRBJ2-2; TRBD2 is the table's D call and was not checked against the DNA. TRBV21-1 is labeled a pseudogene. There are 17 residues in the CDR3. CDR3: CASSSPLAGDSAGELFF. Written as DNA, the CDR3 is TGTGCCAGCAGCAGCCCTCTAGCGGGAGACTCGGCCGGGGAGCTGTTTTTT.

This clone was detected a few times. The CDR3, as DNA: TGTGCCAGCAGTTGGACAGGGAAGTACGAGCAGTACTTC. Residues: CASSWTGKYEQYF. The chain couples TRBV11-2 to TRBJ2-7; 8 nucleotides line up with TRBD1. Germline loops: CDR1 SGHAT, CDR2 FQNNGV. The junction had 5 bases not matched to a gene; V was cut back by 6 bases and J by 4 bases. The CDR3 totals 13 residues.

V is TRBV7-9 and J is TRBJ2-7; D is unclear. Germline values: CDR1 SEHNR, CDR2 FQNEAQ (reference sequence). Deletions cut 6 bases from V and 0 bases from J, with 9 bases between. This CDR3 comprises 13 residues. The CDR3 is CASSYSHSYEQYF. In DNA, the CDR3 is TGTGCCAGCAGTTACAGCCACTCCTACGAGCAGTACTTC.

This clone was counted only a few times. The germline gene is not matched at one end of the junction; a read error may be the cause. CDR3 bases: TGTGCCAGCTCACCCAACGCCGCGTCAGGGTCCTCCGAGCAGTACTTC. Amino acid sequence: CASSPNAASGSSEQYF. J is TRBJ2-5 and V is TRBV18; D might be TRBD1 (5 bases). The end of the DNA fits TRBJ2-7 better, so the J call may be wrong. The CDR3 has 16 amino acids. Germline CDR1 reads KGHSH; CDR2 reads LQKENI.

This chain joins TRBV27 and TRBJ2-7; 7 bases are a match to TRBD1. Germline assignment: CDR1 MNHEY and CDR2 SMNVEV (reference sequence). The CDR3 has 15 residues. J was trimmed by 1 base and V by 7 bases; bases with no gene match: 10. This CDR3 reads CASTRQGTTSYEQYF. The CDR3 nucleotides are TGTGCCAGCACCCGACAGGGAACAACTTCCTACGAGCAGTACTTC.

This clone has just a few counts. The chain couples TRBV28 to TRBJ2-6; 8 bases match TRBD1. The germline V gene encodes CDR1 MDHEN and CDR2 SYDVKM. CDR3 length: 17 residues. Trimming at V came to 6 bases and at J to 1 base, leaving 8 bases not matched to a gene. The CDR3: CASSFYNRGSGANVLTF. CDR3 DNA sequence: TGTGCCAGCAGCTTCTACAACAGGGGGTCTGGGGCCAACGTCCTGACTTTC.

This clone appeared many times. V gene TRBV7-2 combines with J gene TRBJ2-4, with D perhaps matching TRBD2 (5 bases). The CDR3 covers 13 residues. V was shortened by 4 bases and J by 12 bases, with 16 bases between the two germline ends. Germline CDR1 is SGHTA and CDR2 is FQGNSA. The CDR3 loop is CASSSGLGKTQYF. CDR3 coding DNA: TGTGCCAGCAGCTCTGGACTCGGGAAAACTCAGTACTTC.

The rearrangement links TRBV6-5 to TRBJ2-7; D unresolved. Germline CDR1 MNHEY, CDR2 SVGAGI. The germline V and J ends were trimmed by 8 bases and 4 bases, with 18 bases remaining between them. The length of the CDR3 is 14 residues. The CDR3 protein is CASWASRPPYEQYF. CDR3 nucleotides: TGTGCCAGCTGGGCGAGTAGACCGCCTTACGAGCAGTACTTC.

V usage is TRBV9 and J usage is TRBJ2-5; D might be TRBD1 or TRBD2, each matching 5 bases. Germline V gene sequence: CDR1 SGDLS, CDR2 YYNGEE. V lost 3 bases and J lost 14, with 17 bases in between. This CDR3 is 12 amino acids long. The CDR3 nucleotides read TGTGCCAGCAGCGCAGAGGGGCGGGCAGTTTACTTC. This sequence encodes CASSAEGRAVYF.

This clone was found a few times. This sequence joins TRBV28 and TRBJ2-7; TRBD1 matches at 10 bases. CDR1 is MDHEN, CDR2 SYDVKM, per germline. This CDR3 is 15 amino acids long. The J segment lost 4 bases and the V segment lost 5 bases, leaving 8 bases of the junction unmatched. DNA of the CDR3: TGTGCCAGCAGTGCTCCGACAGGGGGCTCGTACGAGCAGTACTTC. It is translated as CASSAPTGGSYEQYF.

A few counts support this clone. The chain employs TRBV6-6 and TRBJ1-2, with TRBD1 as a possible D gene (5 bases). Per the germline V gene, CDR1 is MNHNY and CDR2 is SVGAGI (reference sequence). Deletions cut 6 bases from V and 4 bases from J, with 18 bases between. This CDR3 spans 15 amino acids. DNA of the CDR3: TGTGCCAGCAGCCGGTCACGAACAGGTAGCTATGGCTACACCTTC. It specifies CASSRSRTGSYGYTF.

The rearrangement links TRBV7-8 to TRBJ1-4; D is ambiguous. This CDR3 contains 17 residues. V lost 3 bases and J lost 4, with 18 bases in between. Germline V gene sequence: CDR1 SGHVS, CDR2 FQNEAQ. CDR3 in DNA: TGTGCCAGCAGCTTCTCAGTTTCAGCGCTCCATAATGAAAAACTGTTTTTT. It translates to CASSFSVSALHNEKLFF.

The chain joins TRBV28 to TRBJ2-1; a weak D match, TRBD1 (7 bases). CDR3 size: 13 residues. The V gene lost 7 bases and the J gene lost 6 bases, with 13 bases spanning the gap. The germline gives CDR1 MDHEN, CDR2 SYDVKM. CDR3 DNA: TGTGCCAGCAACCTCCAGGGGGGCAATGAGCAGTTCTTC. Its translation is CASNLQGGNEQFF.

The chain uses TRBV5-1 and TRBJ2-2, with no clear D. Trimming cost V 0 bases and J 4 bases, with 10 bases left between them. Germline V gene sequence: CDR1 SGHRS, CDR2 YFSETQ. The CDR3 has 15 amino acids. CDR3 DNA: TGCGCCAGCAGCTTGGGCGGATCTGGCACCGGGGAGCTGTTTTTT. Protein: CASSLGGSGTGELFF.

This chain links TRBV5-1 with TRBJ1-1; D unclear. This CDR3 has 14 residues. The V gene lost 4 bases and the J gene lost 5 bases, with 15 bases spanning the gap. CDR1 is SGHRS and CDR2 is YFSETQ in the germline V gene. The CDR3 loop reads CASSQTVVETEAFF. In DNA, the CDR3 is TGCGCCAGCAGCCAAACCGTCGTGGAGACTGAAGCTTTCTTT.

The rearrangement uses TRBV2 and TRBJ1-4; possible D gene TRBD1, 6 bases. The CDR3 has 14 residues. Germline assignment: CDR1 SNHLY and CDR2 FYNNEI. Trimming left V 8 bases short and J 8 bases short, with 18 bases between. CDR3 sequence: CASGRGGQNEKLFF. The CDR3 DNA follows: TGTGCCAGCGGTAGAGGGGGGCAGAACGAAAAACTGTTTTTT.

This clone was observed a handful of times. This chain connects TRBV5-1 to TRBJ1-4; 10 nucleotides line up with TRBD1. CDR3 length: 15 residues. Losses at the gene ends were 4 bases for V and 10 bases for J; bases not matched to a gene: 10. CDR1 SGHRS and CDR2 YFSETQ come from the germline V gene. Here the CDR3 reads CASSRQDRGYGKLFF. DNA of the CDR3: TGCGCCAGCAGCCGTCAGGACAGGGGGTACGGAAAACTGTTTTTT.

Only a few counts were recorded for this clone. The V and J genes are TRBV10-3 and TRBJ1-3, with TRBD1 matching 9 bases. The CDR3 is made up of 15 amino acids. In germline, CDR1 is ENHRY, CDR2 SYGVKD. J was trimmed by 4 bases and V by 6 bases; bases with no gene match: 7. CDR3 DNA sequence: TGTGCCATCAGGGGACAGGGCGAAGGAGGAAACACCATATATTTT. Translated: CAIRGQGEGGNTIYF.

There are many counts of this clone. V and J are TRBV27 and TRBJ2-7; the match to TRBD2 covers 11 bases. J lost 2 bases, V lost 5 bases, and 5 bases had no gene match. The CDR3 consists of 15 residues. Looked up from germline, CDR1 is MNHEY and CDR2 is SMNVEV (reference sequence). CDR3 in amino acids: CASSGTSGGAYEQYF. The CDR3 DNA reads TGTGCCAGCAGTGGGACTAGCGGAGGTGCCTACGAGCAGTACTTC.

The chain employs TRBV7-2 and TRBJ2-5; 7 bases match TRBD2. The CDR3 spans 15 residues. V lost 2 bases to trimming and J lost 1 base; unmatched junction nucleotides: 4. Per the germline V gene, CDR1 is SGHTA and CDR2 is FQGNSA. CDR3 sequence: CASSLRASGQETQYF. In DNA form, the CDR3 reads TGTGCCAGCAGCTTACGGGCTAGCGGCCAAGAGACCCAGTACTTC.